This entry lists 18 T cell receptor beta chains sequenced from one sample in a study of blood T cell repertoires in COVID-19. TCRdb keeps only in-frame clones here, not all; method: immunoSEQ multiplex PCR. The table shows 140,000 or so clones, with more than 85% occurring only once. The sequencing input was peripheral blood. These receptor sequences come from a human donor in a cohort sampled during active COVID-19.

This chain uses TRBV5-1 with TRBJ2-7, with D uncertain. CDR3 length: 16 amino acids. V lost 2 bases, J lost 5 bases, and 20 bases lay in between. Germline lookup yields CDR1 SGHRS and CDR2 YFSETQ. DNA for the CDR3: TGCGCCAGCAGCTTAAGCTACACTCACAAACGGGACGAGCAGTACTTC. This gives the protein CASSLSYTHKRDEQYF.

The genes are TRBV27 and TRBJ2-2; tentatively, D is TRBD1 (6 bases). V was trimmed by 3 bases and J by 2 bases, leaving 7 bases between them. The CDR3 spans 14 residues. Germline CDR1 and CDR2: MNHEY and SMNVEV (reference sequence). The CDR3 nucleotides read TGTGCCAGCAGTTTGGACAGAAACACCGGGGAGCTGTTTTTT. It translates to CASSLDRNTGELFF.

This clone was seen just once. The genes are TRBV9 and TRBJ2-5; 7 nucleotides line up with TRBD2. This CDR3 has 15 amino acids. In germline, CDR1 is SGDLS, CDR2 YYNGEE. Trimming took 4 bases from V and 2 from J; bases not matched to a gene: 8. The CDR3 nucleotides are TGTGCCAGCAGCCCCCGGGGGGTAACACAAGAGACCCAGTACTTC. Its protein product is CASSPRGVTQETQYF. The variable domain in full, with the rest retrieved from reference TRBV9 and TRBJ2-5, is DSGVTQTPKHLITATGQRVTLRCSPRSGDLSVYWYQQSLDQGLQFLIQYYNGEERAKGNILERFSAQQFPDLHSELNLSSLELGDSALYFCASSPRGVTQETQYFGPGTRLLVL.

This chain's CDR3 is CASSPTRERVDIQYF. The CDR3 nucleotides read TGTGCCAGCAGTCCAACCCGAGAGAGGGTAGACATTCAGTACTTC. The genes are TRBV28 and TRBJ2-4, with a possible D match to TRBD2 (5 bases). Germline CDR1 is MDHEN and CDR2 is SYDVKM. This CDR3 spans 15 amino acids. V was pared by 5 bases and J by 8 bases, with 19 bases between.

This rearrangement joins TRBV19 to TRBJ2-7, with D perhaps TRBD1 (5 bases). The CDR3 has 14 amino acids. V dropped 4 bases and J dropped 5 bases, with 15 bases sitting between them. The germline V gene has CDR1 LNHDA and CDR2 SQIVND (reference sequence). The CDR3, as DNA: TGTGCCAGTAGTAGGGGCAGCACACTTCACGAGCAGTACTTC. Amino acids: CASSRGSTLHEQYF. The whole variable domain, remainder taken from reference TRBV19 and TRBJ2-7, is DGGITQSPKYLFRKEGQNVTLSCEQNLNHDAMYWYRQDPGQGLRLIYYSQIVNDFQKGDIAEGYSVSREKKESFPLTVTSAQKNPTAFYLCASSRGSTLHEQYFGPGTRLTVT.

This chain joins TRBV6-5 and TRBJ2-7; 8 bases map to TRBD2. The V segment lost 6 bases and the J segment 2 bases; nucleotides outside the gene matches: 6. The V gene's germline CDR1 is MNHEY and CDR2 SVGAGI. This CDR3 is 14 amino acids long. The CDR3 region has the DNA TGTGCCAGCAGGCGGACGGGGGGGGCCTACGAGCAGTACTTC. This encodes CASRRTGGAYEQYF.

The rearrangement links TRBV12-5 to TRBJ2-5; 7 bases match TRBD1. The trim removed 2 bases at V and 1 base at J, leaving 13 bases unmatched. The CDR3 has 18 residues. Germline V CDR1 and CDR2: LGHNT, FRNRAP. The CDR3 sequence is CASGLRLPLRGPQETQYF. Here the CDR3 DNA reads TGTGCTAGTGGTTTGCGCTTGCCTTTAAGGGGGCCCCAAGAGACCCAGTACTTC.

The V gene is TRBV19, the J gene TRBJ1-5, with a possible D match to TRBD1 (5 bases). The CDR3 covers 14 residues. The V end lost 7 bases, the J end lost 7 bases, and 17 bases lay between the germline ends. The germline CDR1 and CDR2 sequences are LNHDA and SQIVND (reference sequence). The CDR3 DNA is TGTGCCAGTAATCGGGTCGGGGGAAACCAGCCCCAGCATTTT. Translated: CASNRVGGNQPQHF.

Only a few counts were recorded for this clone. CDR3 nucleotide sequence: TGTGCCAGCAGCCCGACCGGGGGAGTAGGGACTGAAGCTTTCTTT. It encodes CASSPTGGVGTEAFF. This chain uses TRBV5-6 with TRBJ1-1; maybe TRBD1 (5 bases). Trimming shortened V by 4 bases and J by 5 bases, and 18 bases separated the two germline ends. Germline lookup yields CDR1 SGHDT and CDR2 YYEEEE. This CDR3 comprises 15 residues.

The rearrangement uses TRBV4-2 and TRBJ2-7, with D uncertain. Germline CDR1 LGHNA, CDR2 YNFKEQ. V lost 2 bases and J lost 5, with 4 bases in between. The CDR3 is 11 amino acids. The CDR3 bases are TGTGCCAGCAGCCAACGAGACGAGCAGTACTTC. Translation gives CASSQRDEQYF.

This sequence joins TRBV2 and TRBJ1-2, with D tentatively TRBD1 (6 bases). The CDR3 runs to 14 residues. Per germline, CDR1 SNHLY and CDR2 FYNNEI. Trimming shortened V by 6 bases and J by 6 bases, and 17 bases separated the two germline ends. DNA of the CDR3: TGTGCCAGCAGCCCATCAGACAGGCCGAATGGCTACACCTTC. Amino acid sequence: CASSPSDRPNGYTF.

The chain employs TRBV16 and TRBJ2-2; a possible D gene is TRBD1 (6 bases). The CDR3 length is 15 residues. The V and J ends lost 5 bases and 3 bases respectively, with 13 bases between them. The V gene's germline CDR1 is KGHSY and CDR2 FQNENV. The DNA for the CDR3 is TGTGCCAGCAGCACAGGGATAAAGGACACCGGGGAGCTGTTTTTT. Residues: CASSTGIKDTGELFF.

CDR3 residues: CASSEVSGGANEQFF. The CDR3 DNA sequence: TGTGCCAGCAGTGAAGTTAGCGGGGGGGCTAATGAGCAGTTCTTC. The chain joins TRBV2 to TRBJ2-1; 11 nucleotides match TRBD2. The CDR3 runs 15 residues. Germline CDR1 reads SNHLY; CDR2 reads FYNNEI. Trimming took 1 base from V and 7 from J; bases not matched to a gene: 3.

About this clone: Relative to the germline gene, one junction end is altered; a read error may explain this. The V and J genes are TRBV30 and TRBJ2-7, with 7 bases aligning to TRBD2. CDR1 GTSNPN and CDR2 SVGIG come from the germline V gene (reference sequence). This CDR3 region has 15 residues. The CDR3 protein is CAWSIRSGISNEQYF. The CDR3 nucleotides read TGTGCCTGGAGTATAAGGAGCGGGATCTCCAACGAGCAGTACTTC.

The genes are TRBV24-1 and TRBJ2-1, with D possibly TRBD2 on 6 matching bases. This CDR3 region has 15 residues. With 3 bases removed from V and 5 bases from J, the gap between germline ends came to 13 bases. Germline V gene sequence: CDR1 KGHDR, CDR2 SFDVKD. The CDR3 reads CATSDLSSADNEQFF. Here the CDR3 DNA reads TGTGCCACCAGTGATCTATCTAGCGCCGACAATGAGCAGTTCTTC.

The chain links TRBV4-2 to TRBJ2-1; 7 bases are a match to TRBD2. Germline V gene lookup returns CDR1 LGHNA and CDR2 YNFKEQ. The CDR3 loop spans 15 amino acids. V gave up 4 bases and J gave up 4 bases; unmatched junction bases: 7. In DNA, the CDR3 is TGTGCCAGCAGCCCCGGACTAGATGGTTACAATGAGCAGTTCTTC. It yields the protein CASSPGLDGYNEQFF.

This chain connects TRBV11-2 to TRBJ2-7, with TRBD1 matching 7 bases. J lost 4 bases, V lost 5 bases, and 11 bases had no gene match. CDR1 and CDR2 (germline): SGHAT, FQNNGV. The CDR3 sequence is 15 residues long. Here the CDR3 reads CASSPRRDRSYEQYF. CDR3 nucleotide sequence: TGTGCCAGCAGCCCCCGCCGGGACAGATCTTACGAGCAGTACTTC.

V gene TRBV7-8 combines with J gene TRBJ1-2; no definite D call. Germline V gene sequence: CDR1 SGHVS, CDR2 FQNEAQ. The ends were cut back, 5 bases at V and 3 bases at J, with 10 bases in the middle. There are 13 residues in the CDR3. The CDR3 coding sequence is TGTGCCAGCAGCCCTAGGTGGGACTATGGCTACACCTTC. Protein: CASSPRWDYGYTF.